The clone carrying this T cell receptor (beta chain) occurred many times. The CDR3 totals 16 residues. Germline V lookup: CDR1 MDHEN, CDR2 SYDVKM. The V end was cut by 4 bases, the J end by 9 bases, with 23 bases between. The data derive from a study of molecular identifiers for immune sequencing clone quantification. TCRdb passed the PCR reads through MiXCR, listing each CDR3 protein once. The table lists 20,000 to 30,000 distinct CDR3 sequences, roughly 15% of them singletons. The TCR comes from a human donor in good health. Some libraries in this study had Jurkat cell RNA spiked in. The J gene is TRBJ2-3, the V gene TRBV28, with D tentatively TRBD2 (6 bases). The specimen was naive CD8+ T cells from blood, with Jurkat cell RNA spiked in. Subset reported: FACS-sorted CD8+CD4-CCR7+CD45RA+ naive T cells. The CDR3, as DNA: TGTGCCAGCAGTTCCCGCGCGGGAACCACCGGGGTGACGCAGTATTTT. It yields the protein CASSSRAGTTGVTQYF.